This T cell receptor beta chain was observed in a study of T cell responses to AZD1222 COVID-19 vaccine. Method: immunoSEQ multiplex PCR; TCRdb's copy keeps in-frame clones and lacks some. The sample has some 160,000 clones; 88% are singletons. The CDR3 totals 15 residues. Germline-derived CDR1 and CDR2 are SGDLS and YYNGEE. The V gene lost 0 bases and the J gene lost 3 bases, with 12 bases spanning the gap. Points from the study as a whole: Clonal diversity may have been underestimated in mostly white British donors. Of the AZD1222 recipients, only five to seven were seropositive at baseline. The reported proportion of spike-specific TCRs targeting unmutated variant regions was nearly half. Repertoires were obtained only post-peak T cell response.

Of note for this clone: Its antigen is still unknown.

The sequencing here drew on peripheral blood, taken on day 0 of AZD1222 vaccination. The chain links TRBV9 to TRBJ1-2; no reliable D call. This clonotype originated in an adult in good health. The CDR3 region is CASSVEPLSDYGYTF. The CDR3 bases are TGTGCCAGCAGCGTAGAACCCCTGAGTGACTATGGCTACACCTTC. Supplemented by reference TRBV9 and TRBJ1-2, the full variable domain reads DSGVTQTPKHLITATGQRVTLRCSPRSGDLSVYWYQQSLDQGLQFLIQYYNGEERAKGNILERFSAQQFPDLHSELNLSSLELGDSALYFCASSVEPLSDYGYTFGSGTRLTVV.